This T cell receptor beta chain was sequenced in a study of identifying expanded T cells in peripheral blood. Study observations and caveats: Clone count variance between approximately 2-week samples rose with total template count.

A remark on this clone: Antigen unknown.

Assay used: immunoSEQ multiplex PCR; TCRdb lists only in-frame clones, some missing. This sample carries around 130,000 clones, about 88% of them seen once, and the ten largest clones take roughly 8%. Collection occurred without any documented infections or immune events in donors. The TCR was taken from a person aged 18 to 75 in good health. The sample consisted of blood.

CDR3 DNA: TGTGCCAGCAGCTTAGGAGGGGCAGATACGCAGTATTTT. This gives the protein CASSLGGADTQYF. This rearrangement joins TRBV7-2 to TRBJ2-3; D could derive from TRBD1 or TRBD2 (5 bases each). Trimming pared 1 base from V and 4 bases from J, leaving 6 bases between. The CDR3 is 13 amino acids. Germline V lookup: CDR1 SGHTA, CDR2 FQGNSA.